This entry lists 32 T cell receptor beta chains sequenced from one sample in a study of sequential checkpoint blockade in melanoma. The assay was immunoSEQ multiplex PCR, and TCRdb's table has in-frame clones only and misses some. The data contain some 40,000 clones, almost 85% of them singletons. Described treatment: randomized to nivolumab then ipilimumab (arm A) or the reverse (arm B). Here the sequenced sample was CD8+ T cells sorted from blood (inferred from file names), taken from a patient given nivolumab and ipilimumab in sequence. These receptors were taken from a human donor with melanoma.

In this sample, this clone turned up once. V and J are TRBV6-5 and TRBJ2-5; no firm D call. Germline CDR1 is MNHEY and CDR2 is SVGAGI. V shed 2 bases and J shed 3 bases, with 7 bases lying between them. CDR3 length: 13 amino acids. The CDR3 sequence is CASSYAREETQYF. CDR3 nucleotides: TGTGCCAGCAGTTACGCCCGAGAAGAGACCCAGTACTTC.

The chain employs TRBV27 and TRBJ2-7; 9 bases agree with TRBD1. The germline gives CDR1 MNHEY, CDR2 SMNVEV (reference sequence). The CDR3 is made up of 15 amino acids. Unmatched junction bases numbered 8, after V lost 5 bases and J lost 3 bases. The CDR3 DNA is TGTGCCAGCAGTCCAAACGGACAGGGGTTCTACGAGCAGTACTTC. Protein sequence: CASSPNGQGFYEQYF.

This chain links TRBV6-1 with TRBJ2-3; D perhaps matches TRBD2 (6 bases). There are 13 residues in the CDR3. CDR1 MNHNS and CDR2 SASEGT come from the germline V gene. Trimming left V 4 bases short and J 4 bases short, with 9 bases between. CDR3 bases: TGTGCCAGCAGTGGCGGGGCTTCAGATACGCAGTATTTT. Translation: CASSGGASDTQYF.

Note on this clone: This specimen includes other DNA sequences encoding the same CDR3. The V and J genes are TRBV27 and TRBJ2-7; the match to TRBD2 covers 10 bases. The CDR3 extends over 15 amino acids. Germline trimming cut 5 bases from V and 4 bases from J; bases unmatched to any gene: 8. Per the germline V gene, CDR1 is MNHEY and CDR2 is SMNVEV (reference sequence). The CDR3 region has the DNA TGTGCCAGCAGTCTCCTAGCGGGAGTGCATTACGAGCAGTACTTC. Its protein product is CASSLLAGVHYEQYF.

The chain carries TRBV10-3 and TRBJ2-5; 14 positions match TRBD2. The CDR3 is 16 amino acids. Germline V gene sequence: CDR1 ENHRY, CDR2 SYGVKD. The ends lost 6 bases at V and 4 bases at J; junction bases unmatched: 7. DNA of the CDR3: TGTGCCATCAGCCCCGGGGGACTAGCGGGAGTAGAGACCCAGTACTTC. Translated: CAISPGGLAGVETQYF.

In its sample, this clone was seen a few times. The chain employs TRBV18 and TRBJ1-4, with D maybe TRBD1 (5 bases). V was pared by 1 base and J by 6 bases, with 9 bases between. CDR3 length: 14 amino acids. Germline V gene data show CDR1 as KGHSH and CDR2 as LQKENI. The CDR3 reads CASSPRGEYEKLFF. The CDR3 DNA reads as TGTGCCAGCTCACCACGGGGGGAGTATGAAAAACTGTTTTTT.

In DNA form, the CDR3 reads TGTGCCAGCAGCGATTCCCCCGGGAGGGGCAATGAGCAGTTCTTC. This translates into CASSDSPGRGNEQFF. The V gene is TRBV9, the J gene TRBJ2-1; TRBD2 aligns across 8 bases. Germline values: CDR1 SGDLS, CDR2 YYNGEE. The length of the CDR3 is 15 residues. Germline trimming cut 3 bases from V and 6 bases from J; bases unmatched to any gene: 8. The full variable domain, completed using reference TRBV9 and TRBJ2-1, is DSGVTQTPKHLITATGQRVTLRCSPRSGDLSVYWYQQSLDQGLQFLIQYYNGEERAKGNILERFSAQQFPDLHSELNLSSLELGDSALYFCASSDSPGRGNEQFFGPGTRLTVL.

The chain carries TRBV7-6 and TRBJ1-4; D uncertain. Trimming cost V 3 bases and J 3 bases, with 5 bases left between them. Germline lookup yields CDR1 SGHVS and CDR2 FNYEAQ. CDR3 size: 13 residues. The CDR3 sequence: CASSFAANEKLFF. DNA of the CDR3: TGTGCCAGCAGCTTCGCGGCTAATGAAAAACTGTTTTTT.

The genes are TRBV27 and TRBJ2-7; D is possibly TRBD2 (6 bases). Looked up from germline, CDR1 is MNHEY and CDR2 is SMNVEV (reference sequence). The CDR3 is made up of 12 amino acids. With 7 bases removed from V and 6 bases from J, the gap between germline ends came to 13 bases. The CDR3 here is CASTSTSTEQYF. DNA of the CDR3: TGTGCCAGCACCTCTACTAGCACCGAGCAGTACTTC.

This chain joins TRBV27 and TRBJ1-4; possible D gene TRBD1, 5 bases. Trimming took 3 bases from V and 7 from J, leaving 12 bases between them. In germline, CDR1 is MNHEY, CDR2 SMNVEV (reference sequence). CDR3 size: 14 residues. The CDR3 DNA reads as TGTGCCAGCAGTTTGTACCAGGGAACTGAAAAACTGTTTTTT. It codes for CASSLYQGTEKLFF.

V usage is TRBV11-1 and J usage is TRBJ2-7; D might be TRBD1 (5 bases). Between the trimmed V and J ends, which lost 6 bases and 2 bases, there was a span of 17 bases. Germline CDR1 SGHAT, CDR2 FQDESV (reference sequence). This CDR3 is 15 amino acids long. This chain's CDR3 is CASSLWTAGTYEQYF. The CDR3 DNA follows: TGTGCCAGCAGTTTGTGGACGGCAGGGACCTACGAGCAGTACTTC. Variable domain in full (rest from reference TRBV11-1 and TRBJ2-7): EAEVAQSPRYKITEKSQAVAFWCDPISGHATLYWYRQILGQGPELLVQFQDESVVDDSQLPKDRFSAERLKGVDSTLKIQPAELGDSAMYLCASSLWTAGTYEQYFGPGTRLTVT.

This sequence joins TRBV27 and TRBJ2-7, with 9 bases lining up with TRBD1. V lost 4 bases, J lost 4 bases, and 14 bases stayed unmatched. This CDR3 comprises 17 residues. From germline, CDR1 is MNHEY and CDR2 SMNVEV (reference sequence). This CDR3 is CASSSQPQGALLYEQYF. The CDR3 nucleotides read TGTGCCAGCAGTTCTCAACCACAGGGGGCCCTCCTTTACGAGCAGTACTTC.

This chain's CDR3 is CASSAWWTGSDYGYTF. The CDR3 DNA sequence: TGTGCCAGCAGTGCGTGGTGGACAGGGAGTGACTATGGCTACACCTTC. The chain links TRBV25-1 to TRBJ1-2, with 8 bases identical to TRBD1. There are 16 residues in the CDR3. CDR1 and CDR2 (germline): MGHDK, SYGVNS. J was trimmed by 3 bases and V by 4 bases; bases with no gene match: 10.

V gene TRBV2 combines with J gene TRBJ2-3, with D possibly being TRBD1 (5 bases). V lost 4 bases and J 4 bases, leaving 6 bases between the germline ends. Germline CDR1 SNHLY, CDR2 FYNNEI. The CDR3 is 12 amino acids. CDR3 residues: CASSVQADTQYF. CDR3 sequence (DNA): TGTGCCAGCAGTGTACAGGCAGATACGCAGTATTTT.

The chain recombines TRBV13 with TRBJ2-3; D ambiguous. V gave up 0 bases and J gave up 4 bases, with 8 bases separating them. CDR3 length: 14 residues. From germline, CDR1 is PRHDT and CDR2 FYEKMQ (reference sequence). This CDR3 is CASSLGSSADTQYF. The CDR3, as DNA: TGTGCCAGCAGCTTAGGGTCTAGTGCAGATACGCAGTATTTT.

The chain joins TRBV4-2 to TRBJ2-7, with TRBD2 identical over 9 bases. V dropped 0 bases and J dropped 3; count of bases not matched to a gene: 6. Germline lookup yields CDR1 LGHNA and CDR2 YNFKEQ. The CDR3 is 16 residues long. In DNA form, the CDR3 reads TGTGCCAGCAGCCAAGATGGGACTAGCATACTCTACGAGCAGTACTTC. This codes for CASSQDGTSILYEQYF.

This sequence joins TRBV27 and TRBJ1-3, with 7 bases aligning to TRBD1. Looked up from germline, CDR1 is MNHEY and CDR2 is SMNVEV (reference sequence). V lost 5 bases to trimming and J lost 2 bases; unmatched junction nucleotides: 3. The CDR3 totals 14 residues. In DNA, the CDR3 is TGTGCCAGCAGTGTACAGGGGACTGGAAACACCATATATTTT. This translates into CASSVQGTGNTIYF.

The CDR3 spells CASSSPSAGGNTEAFF. CDR3 DNA sequence: TGTGCCAGCAGCTCCCCATCAGCAGGGGGGAACACTGAAGCTTTCTTT. The chain couples TRBV11-2 to TRBJ1-1; 7 bases are a match to TRBD1. J lost 1 base, V lost 4 bases, and 9 bases had no gene match. The CDR3 is 16 amino acids. The V gene's germline CDR1 is SGHAT and CDR2 FQNNGV.

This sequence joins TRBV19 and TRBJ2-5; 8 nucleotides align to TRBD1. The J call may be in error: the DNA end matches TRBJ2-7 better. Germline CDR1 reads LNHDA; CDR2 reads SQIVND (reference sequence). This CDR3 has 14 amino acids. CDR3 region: CASSPGQGGYEQYF. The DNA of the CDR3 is TGTGCCAGTAGTCCCGGACAGGGCGGCTACGAGCAGTACTTC.

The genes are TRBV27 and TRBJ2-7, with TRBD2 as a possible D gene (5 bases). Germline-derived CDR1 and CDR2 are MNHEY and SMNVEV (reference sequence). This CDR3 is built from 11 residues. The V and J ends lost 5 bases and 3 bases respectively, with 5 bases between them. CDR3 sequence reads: CASSDYYEQYF. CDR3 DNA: TGTGCCAGCAGTGACTACTACGAGCAGTACTTC.

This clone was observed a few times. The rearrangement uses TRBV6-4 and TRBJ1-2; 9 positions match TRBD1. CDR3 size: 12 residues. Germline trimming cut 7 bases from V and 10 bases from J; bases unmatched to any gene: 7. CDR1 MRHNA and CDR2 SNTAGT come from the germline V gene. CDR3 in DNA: TGTGCCAGCACCCGGGACAGGGAACTCTACACCTTC. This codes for CASTRDRELYTF.

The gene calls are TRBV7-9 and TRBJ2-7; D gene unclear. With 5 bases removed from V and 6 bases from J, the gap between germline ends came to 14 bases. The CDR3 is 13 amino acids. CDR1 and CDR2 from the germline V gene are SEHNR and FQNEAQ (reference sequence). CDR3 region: CASSPMVGVEQYF. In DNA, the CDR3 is TGTGCCAGCAGCCCAATGGTCGGTGTCGAGCAGTACTTC.

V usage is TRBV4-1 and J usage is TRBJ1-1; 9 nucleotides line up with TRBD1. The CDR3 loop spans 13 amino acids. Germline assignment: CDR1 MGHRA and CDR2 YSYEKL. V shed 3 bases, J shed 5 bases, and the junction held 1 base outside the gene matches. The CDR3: CASSQDRGTEAFF. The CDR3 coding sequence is TGCGCCAGCAGCCAGGACAGGGGAACTGAAGCTTTCTTT.

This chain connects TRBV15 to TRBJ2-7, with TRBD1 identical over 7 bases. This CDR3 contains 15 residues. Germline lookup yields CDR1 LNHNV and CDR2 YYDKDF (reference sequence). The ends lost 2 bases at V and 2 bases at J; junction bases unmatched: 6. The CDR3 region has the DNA TGTGCCACCAGCAGAACTCGACAGGGAACCTACGAGCAGTACTTC. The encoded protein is CATSRTRQGTYEQYF.

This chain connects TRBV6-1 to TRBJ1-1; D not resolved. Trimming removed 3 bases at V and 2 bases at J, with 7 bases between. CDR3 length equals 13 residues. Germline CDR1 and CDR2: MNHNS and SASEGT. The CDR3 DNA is TGTGCCAGCAGTGACGGAGGAAACACTGAAGCTTTCTTT. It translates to CASSDGGNTEAFF.

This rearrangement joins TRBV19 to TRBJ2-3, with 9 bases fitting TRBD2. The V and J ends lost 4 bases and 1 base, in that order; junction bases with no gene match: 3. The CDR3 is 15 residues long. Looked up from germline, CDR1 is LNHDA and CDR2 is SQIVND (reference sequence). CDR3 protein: CASSNSGGGTDTQYF. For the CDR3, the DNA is TGTGCCAGTAGTAATAGCGGGGGAGGCACAGATACGCAGTATTTT.

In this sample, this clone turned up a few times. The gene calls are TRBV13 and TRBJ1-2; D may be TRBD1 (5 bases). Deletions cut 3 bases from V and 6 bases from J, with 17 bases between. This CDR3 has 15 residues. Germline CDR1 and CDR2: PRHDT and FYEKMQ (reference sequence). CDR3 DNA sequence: TGTGCCAGCAGCTTGGGATCCTGGGGGGGGGATGGCTACACCTTC. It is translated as CASSLGSWGGDGYTF. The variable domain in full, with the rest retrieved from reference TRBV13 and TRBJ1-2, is AAGVIQSPRHLIKEKRETATLKCYPIPRHDTVYWYQQGPGQDPQFLISFYEKMQSDKGSIPDRFSAQQFSDYHSELNMSSLELGDSALYFCASSLGSWGGDGYTFGSGTRLTVV.

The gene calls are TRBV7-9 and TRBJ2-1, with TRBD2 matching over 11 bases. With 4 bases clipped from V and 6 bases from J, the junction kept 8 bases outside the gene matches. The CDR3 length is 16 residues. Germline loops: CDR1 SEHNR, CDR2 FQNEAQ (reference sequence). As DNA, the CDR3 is TGTGCCAGCAGCTATAGCGGGAGGGCCGAGTCCAATGAGCAGTTCTTC. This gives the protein CASSYSGRAESNEQFF.

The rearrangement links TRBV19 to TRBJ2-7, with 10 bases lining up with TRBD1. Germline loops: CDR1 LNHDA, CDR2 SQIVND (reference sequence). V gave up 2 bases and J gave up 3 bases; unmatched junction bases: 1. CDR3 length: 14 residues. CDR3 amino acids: CASSIRDRGYEQYF. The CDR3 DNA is TGTGCCAGTAGTATAAGGGACAGGGGCTACGAGCAGTACTTC.

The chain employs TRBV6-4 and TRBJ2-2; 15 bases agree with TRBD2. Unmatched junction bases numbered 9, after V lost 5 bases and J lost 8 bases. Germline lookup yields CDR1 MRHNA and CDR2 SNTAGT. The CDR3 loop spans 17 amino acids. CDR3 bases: TGTGCCAGCAGTTGGCCGGGACTAGCGGGAGGAGCGGGGGAGCTGTTTTTT. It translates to CASSWPGLAGGAGELFF.

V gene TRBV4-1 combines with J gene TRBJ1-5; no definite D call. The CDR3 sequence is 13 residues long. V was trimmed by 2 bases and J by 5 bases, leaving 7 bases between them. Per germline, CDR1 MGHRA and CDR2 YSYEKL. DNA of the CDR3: TGCGCCAGCAGCCAAATGATAGATCAGCCCCAGCATTTT. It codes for CASSQMIDQPQHF.

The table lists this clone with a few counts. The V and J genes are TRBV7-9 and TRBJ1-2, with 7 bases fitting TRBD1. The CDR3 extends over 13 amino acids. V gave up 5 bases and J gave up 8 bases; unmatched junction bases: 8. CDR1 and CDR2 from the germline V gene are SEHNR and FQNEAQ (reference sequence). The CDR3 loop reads CASSRAGGDGYTF. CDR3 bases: TGTGCCAGCAGCCGCGCAGGGGGTGACGGCTACACCTTC.